The rows below give T cell receptor beta chains drawn from one sample of a study of blood T cell repertoires in COVID-19. Sequencing was performed with immunoSEQ multiplex PCR; in TCRdb, only in-frame clones are kept and a portion is missing. The table has around 72,000 clones, roughly 80% seen once. The material sequenced was peripheral blood. All receptors come from a human donor in a cohort sampled during active COVID-19. The conserved cysteine and the conserved F or W are not part of the CDR3 here.

V,CDR3
TRBV19,ASSIPGQGFLEAF
TRBV5-1,ASSSGTAQGIQQY
TRBV6-5,ASSYRGSVGHYGYT
TRBV25-1,ASSTGSYEQY
TRBV5-8,ASSPQINYGYT
TRBV19,ASSMGPGGFSYEQY
TRBV6-5,ASRGAGRAETQY
TRBV19,ASSPDRGGSPLH
TRBV2,ASSESNYGYT
TRBV5-4,ASSLDRANTEAF
TRBV5-6,ASSPRGQGATEQY
TRBV7-2,ASSTNGANVLT
TRBV6-6,ASSNGQGQGYT
TRBV7-2,ASSFRELRSEQY
TRBV6-1,ASSDDRDRITYEQY
TRBV18,ASASDRGTEAF
TRBV30,AWREVNEQF
TRBV9,ASSERDIPYEQY
TRBV20-1,SASVAGRNEQY
TRBV5-1,ASSSTGTSYSEQY
TRBV9,ASSEGTGRGGANVLT